This entry lists 28 T cell receptor beta chains sequenced from one sample in a study of breast tumors, draining lymph nodes, adjacent tissues. TCRdb independently ran MiXCR on the multiplex PCR reads; one entry per CDR3 protein. The table includes over 200,000 distinct CDR3 sequences, about 34% detected once. The lymph nodes were axillary draining lymph nodes from breast cancer patients. The specimen was axillary lymph node tissue. The source is a female donor with breast cancer. Some clones in this sample may be carry-over from other donors' samples.

The J gene is TRBJ2-7, the V gene TRBV7-9; D may correspond to TRBD1 or TRBD2 (5 bases each). Trimming pared 5 bases from V and 7 bases from J, leaving 21 bases between. The CDR3 length is 15 residues. Germline V lookup: CDR1 SEHNR, CDR2 FQNEAQ (reference sequence). As DNA, the CDR3 is TGTGCCAGCAGCGTTGATGTCACCTCAGGGAGAGAGCAGTACTTC. Translation: CASSVDVTSGREQYF.

The sample holds one count of this clonotype. Sequence at one end of the junction differs from germline and may be a read error. V gene TRBV5-1 combines with J gene TRBJ2-1; D unresolved. The CDR3 sequence is 12 residues long. CDR1 is SGHRS and CDR2 is YFSETQ in the germline V gene. The CDR3 coding sequence is TGCGCCAGCAGCTTGAACAGCCCAGAGCACTTCTTC. Translating gives CASSLNSPEHFF.

This clonotype was counted at least ten times. The chain carries TRBV20-1 and TRBJ2-7; no firm D call. The CDR3 spans 12 residues. In germline, CDR1 is DFQATT, CDR2 SNEGSKA (reference sequence). Trimming pared 0 bases from V and 6 bases from J, leaving 9 bases between. The CDR3 DNA is TGCAGTGCTAGAGATCAAACGTCCGAGCAGTACTTC. Residues: CSARDQTSEQYF.

Notes on this clonotype: Being one base from a much bigger clone, this may be a read error. The chain is built from TRBV6-6 and TRBJ1-2, with D unclear. The CDR3 spans 14 residues. Trimming pared 5 bases from V and 0 bases from J, leaving 10 bases between. Germline-derived CDR1 and CDR2 are MNHNY and SVGAGI (reference sequence). CDR3 DNA: TGTGCCAGCAGTCATTCCACGGCTAACTATGGCTACACCTTC. Translated: CASSHSTANYGYTF.

This clonotype was counted only a few times. This rearrangement joins TRBV12-3 or TRBV12-4 to TRBJ2-1; 7 bases line up with TRBD1. The CDR3 is 17 amino acids. V lost 1 base to trimming and J lost 0 bases; unmatched junction nucleotides: 6. The CDR3 bases are TGTGCCAGCAGTTTAGGGGGACAGCCAAGCTCCTACAATGAGCAGTTCTTC. This translates into CASSLGGQPSSYNEQFF.

The sample holds many counts of this clonotype. The chain couples TRBV7-9 to TRBJ1-2; 7 positions agree with TRBD1. CDR1 and CDR2 from the germline V gene are SEHNR and FQNEAQ (reference sequence). The CDR3 has 14 amino acids. J was trimmed by 6 bases and V by 0 bases; bases with no gene match: 4. DNA for the CDR3: TGTGCCAGCAGCTTAGCGGGAGGGGGCCATGGCTACACCTTC. The encoded protein is CASSLAGGGHGYTF.

The chain has TRBV5-6 and TRBJ2-5, with 8 bases identical to TRBD2. Germline V CDR1 and CDR2: SGHDT, YYEEEE. V lost 2 bases and J lost 1; bases outside the gene matches: 10. This CDR3 spans 17 amino acids. CDR3 DNA: TGTGCCAGCAGCTTTCCTAGGCTAGCGGGCACCCAAGAGACCCAGTACTTC. This encodes CASSFPRLAGTQETQYF.

This clonotype showed up many times. The rearrangement uses TRBV20-1 and TRBJ2-7; D may correspond to TRBD1 or TRBD2 (5 bases each). Trimming cost V 6 bases and J 4 bases, with 22 bases left between them. The germline V gene has CDR1 DFQATT and CDR2 SNEGSKA (reference sequence). The CDR3 is made up of 15 amino acids. CDR3 loop: CSARTDDRGPYEQYF. The CDR3 nucleotides read TGCAGTGCGAGGACGGATGATAGGGGACCATACGAGCAGTACTTC.

The chain is built from TRBV11-3 and TRBJ2-1; 13 bases agree with TRBD2. This CDR3 spans 16 amino acids. CDR1 and CDR2 (germline): SGHNT, YENEEA. The V and J ends lost 0 bases and 8 bases, in that order; junction bases with no gene match: 4. Written as DNA, the CDR3 is TGTGCCAGCAGCTTAGAACTAGCGGGAGGGATCGATGAGCAGTTCTTC. This sequence encodes CASSLELAGGIDEQFF.

This clonotype was recorded at least ten times. The chain combines TRBV10-3 with TRBJ2-2; D could derive from TRBD1 or TRBD2 (7 bases each). Germline-derived CDR1 and CDR2 are ENHRY and SYGVKD. Trimming shortened V by 0 bases and J by 6 bases, and 11 bases separated the two germline ends. This CDR3 has 15 residues. CDR3 amino acids: CAISESPGGAGELFF. CDR3 nucleotide sequence: TGTGCCATCAGTGAGTCCCCAGGGGGGGCCGGGGAGCTGTTTTTT.

The chain recombines TRBV12-3 or TRBV12-4 with TRBJ1-4; D perhaps matches TRBD1 (5 bases). This CDR3 contains 16 residues. The V gene lost 6 bases and the J gene lost 7 bases, with 21 bases spanning the gap. The CDR3 DNA reads TGTGCCAGCAGACCGGGACCCTTAGTGGAGACTGAAAAACTGTTTTTT. It codes for CASRPGPLVETEKLFF.

As DNA, the CDR3 is TGTGCCACCGGAGGGGCAGGTAGCTCCTACGAGCAGTACTTC. This gives the protein CATGGAGSSYEQYF. The chain joins TRBV11-3 to TRBJ2-7; possibly TRBD2 for D (6 bases). Germline V gene lookup returns CDR1 SGHNT and CDR2 YENEEA. This CDR3 contains 14 residues. Trimming removed 10 bases from V and 0 bases from J, with 16 bases in between.

The chain couples TRBV29-1 to TRBJ2-3, with TRBD1 as a possible D gene (6 bases). The germline V gene encodes CDR1 SQVTM and CDR2 ANQGSEA. Trimming removed 6 bases at V and 0 bases at J, with 10 bases between. This CDR3 is built from 13 residues. CDR3 DNA sequence: TGCAGCGTAGCGAGGGGGAGCACAGATACGCAGTATTTT. As protein: CSVARGSTDTQYF.

The table lists this clonotype with many counts. J is TRBJ1-2 and V is TRBV19; D may be TRBD1 (5 bases). Trimming removed 3 bases at V and 6 bases at J, with 23 bases between. This CDR3 region has 17 residues. The germline V gene has CDR1 LNHDA and CDR2 SQIVND (reference sequence). This CDR3 reads CASSITAGSPHLHGYTF. In DNA, the CDR3 is TGTGCCAGTAGTATTACGGCAGGGAGTCCCCACCTCCATGGCTACACCTTC. Full variable domain (missing parts from reference TRBV19 and TRBJ1-2): DGGITQSPKYLFRKEGQNVTLSCEQNLNHDAMYWYRQDPGQGLRLIYYSQIVNDFQKGDIAEGYSVSREKKESFPLTVTSAQKNPTAFYLCASSITAGSPHLHGYTFGSGTRLTVV.

Notes on this clonotype: The conserved phenylalanine or tryptophan is not found at the CDR3 terminus, so this likely reflects a read error. This chain links TRBV7-7 with TRBJ2-2; D gene ambiguous. Germline CDR1 SSHAT, CDR2 FNYEAQ (reference sequence). This CDR3 region has 14 residues. CDR3 protein: CASSLRVNTGELFL. For the CDR3, the DNA is TGTGCTAGCAGCTTACGAGTGAACACCGGGGAGCTGTTTCTT.

In its sample, this clonotype was seen many times. This rearrangement joins TRBV4-2 to TRBJ2-5; 10 bases agree with TRBD2. With V trimmed by 0 bases and J by 4 bases, 14 bases remained unmatched. Germline CDR1 LGHNA, CDR2 YNFKEQ. The length of the CDR3 is 19 residues. The CDR3 region is CASSQDPSGGAQGGETQYF. The DNA of the CDR3 is TGTGCCAGCAGCCAAGATCCCAGCGGGGGGGCCCAGGGGGGAGAGACCCAGTACTTC.

This clonotype showed up just a few times. The chain links TRBV6-1 to TRBJ1-5, with TRBD1 as a possible D gene (6 bases). Germline loops: CDR1 MNHNS, CDR2 SASEGT. The CDR3 loop spans 21 amino acids. Trimming left V 7 bases short and J 0 bases short, with 31 bases between. The CDR3 DNA is TGTGCCAGCAACGAAGAAGGTGTGCCGGGGGCGCAAAGATATAGCAATCAGCCCCAGCATTTT. Translated: CASNEEGVPGAQRYSNQPQHF.

The chain joins TRBV24-1 to TRBJ1-4; D ambiguous. Per germline, CDR1 KGHDR and CDR2 SFDVKD. CDR3 length: 12 amino acids. The V gene lost 4 bases and the J gene lost 6 bases, with 5 bases spanning the gap. CDR3 sequence (DNA): TGTGCCACCAGTGACCGTGATGAAAAACTGTTTTTT. Translating gives CATSDRDEKLFF.

Concerning this clonotype itself: This may be a read error: a much more frequent sequence differs by one nucleotide. The CDR3 bases are TGCAGTGCTAGAGATCGGGCTAGCGGGACCTGGGAGACCCAGTACTTC. This translates into CSARDRASGTWETQYF. The chain is built from TRBV20-1 and TRBJ2-5; 9 bases align to TRBD2. Germline V gives CDR1 DFQATT, CDR2 SNEGSKA (reference sequence). The CDR3 is 16 residues long. V lost 0 bases and J lost 5; bases outside the gene matches: 10.

A word on this clonotype: No DNA is shown, since the ends of the CDR3 on it are uncertain; the CDR3 is the one TCRdb lists. The V and J genes are TRBV7-5 and TRBJ2-5; TRBD2, the D gene given by the table, was not confirmed from the DNA. TRBV7-5 is shown as a pseudogene. The CDR3 spans 17 amino acids, including both terminal residues. The CDR3 loop is CISVPAAPGTSGETQYF.

This clonotype was seen repeatedly, ten times or more. V usage is TRBV25-1 and J usage is TRBJ2-7, with D maybe TRBD2 (5 bases). Per the germline V gene, CDR1 is MGHDK and CDR2 is SYGVNS. The CDR3 is made up of 13 amino acids. V gave up 7 bases and J gave up 4 bases, with 14 bases separating them. The CDR3 bases are TGTGCCAGCACGGAGGCACCCCCGTACGAGCAGTACTTC. It encodes CASTEAPPYEQYF.

Many counts were recorded for this clonotype. V and J are TRBV7-2 and TRBJ1-4; the match to TRBD1 covers 9 bases. Trimming removed 4 bases from V and 8 bases from J; junction bases left unmatched: 8. There are 15 residues in the CDR3. Looked up from germline, CDR1 is SGHTA and CDR2 is FQGNSA. DNA of the CDR3: TGTGCCAGCAGCTCACCACAGGGGGCACGAGAAAAACTGTTTTTT. It codes for CASSSPQGAREKLFF.

The table lists this clonotype with a few counts. This rearrangement joins TRBV18 to TRBJ1-2, with 7 bases fitting TRBD1. Trimming took 2 bases from V and 1 from J; bases not matched to a gene: 4. The CDR3 is 15 amino acids. Germline lookup yields CDR1 KGHSH and CDR2 LQKENI. The CDR3 sequence: CASSPSGTDNYGYTF. CDR3 nucleotides: TGTGCCAGCTCACCATCCGGGACAGATAACTATGGCTACACCTTC.

This clonotype was seen repeatedly, ten times or more. The chain joins TRBV14 to TRBJ1-5; D is possibly TRBD1 (6 bases). The CDR3 runs to 18 residues. The V and J ends lost 4 bases and 1 base respectively, with 20 bases between them. The V gene's germline CDR1 is SGHDN and CDR2 FVKESK. The CDR3 nucleotides are TGTGCCAGCAGCCCCCCGGGACACCCACGAAGGAGCAATCAGCCCCAGCATTTT. It yields the protein CASSPPGHPRRSNQPQHF.

The gene calls are TRBV7-6 and TRBJ2-5; no clear D. V lost 0 bases and J lost 9, with 17 bases in between. Germline V gene lookup returns CDR1 SGHVS and CDR2 FNYEAQ. This CDR3 is built from 15 residues. CDR3 in DNA: TGTGCCAGCAGCTTAGCGCCGGAGAGCAATCAGCCCCAGTACTTC. Translation: CASSLAPESNQPQYF. The full variable domain, in which reference TRBV7-6 and TRBJ2-5 provide the parts outside the CDR3, is GAGVSQSPRYKVTKRGQDVALRCDPISGHVSLYWYRQALGQGPEFLTYFNYEAQQDKSGLPNDRFSAERPEGSISTLTIQRTEQRDSAMYRCASSLAPESNQPQYFGPGTRLLVL.

The chain couples TRBV11-2 to TRBJ2-1; D unclear. The germline V gene encodes CDR1 SGHAT and CDR2 FQNNGV. Trimming stripped 1 base from V and 9 bases from J, with 10 bases between. There are 13 residues in the CDR3. CDR3 protein: CASSLVGDGEQFF. CDR3 in DNA: TGTGCCAGCAGCTTAGTGGGCGACGGTGAGCAGTTCTTC.

This clonotype was found many times. The chain joins TRBV19 to TRBJ2-2, with 8 positions matching TRBD2. V shed 5 bases, J shed 0 bases, and the junction held 8 bases outside the gene matches. This CDR3 is built from 17 residues. The germline V gene has CDR1 LNHDA and CDR2 SQIVND (reference sequence). The CDR3 loop is CASSLLAGLTNTGELFF. The CDR3 DNA is TGTGCCAGTAGTCTTCTAGCGGGTCTAACGAACACCGGGGAGCTGTTTTTT.

This sequence joins TRBV9 and TRBJ1-6; TRBD1 might be the D (5 bases). Germline loops: CDR1 SGDLS, CDR2 YYNGEE. The V gene lost 3 bases and the J gene lost 10 bases, with 14 bases spanning the gap. The CDR3 runs 14 residues. The CDR3 protein is CASSERGVGSPLHF. The CDR3 nucleotides are TGTGCCAGCAGCGAGAGGGGTGTAGGATCACCCCTCCACTTT.